A selection of T cell receptor beta chains follows, all from one sample in a study of blood T cell repertoires in COVID-19. Clones were sequenced by immunoSEQ multiplex PCR, and TCRdb holds only the in-frame ones, with some missing. The sample has hundreds of thousands of clones, approximately 90% seen once. Sequenced input: peripheral blood. Source of these receptors: a man aged 55 to 69 who had recovered from COVID-19. CDR3s include the opening cysteine and the closing phenylalanine or tryptophan. Fields, in order: J gene, V gene, D gene, clone size, CDR3 length, CDR3 DNA, CDR3 protein. D genes are given only for firm matches. The listing skips clone size in some rows; elsewhere it reads once, few, many or a size class.

TRBJ2-5,TRBV9,-,-,13,TGTGCCAGCAGCGTAAAACCTCGGGAGACCCAGTACTTC,CASSVKPRETQYF
TRBJ2-1,TRBV16,TRBD2,few,18,TGTGCCAGCAGCCAAAGAGCTCGATTAGCGGGAGGCGGGGGTGAGCAGTTCTTC,CASSQRARLAGGGGEQFF
TRBJ1-5,TRBV19,TRBD1,-,14,TGTGCCAGTAGAATGACAGGGGGCAATCAGCCCCAGCATTTT,CASRMTGGNQPQHF
TRBJ1-1,TRBV19,-,-,16,TGTGCCAGTAGTGTCGTCTCAGGTCTGATGAACACTGAAGCTTTCTTT,CASSVVSGLMNTEAFF
TRBJ2-3,TRBV5-4,-,-,17,TGTGCCAGCAGCTCTGATGGGTGGCGGGTGAGCACAGATACGCAGTATTTT,CASSSDGWRVSTDTQYF
TRBJ2-2,TRBV30,TRBD1,-,15,TGTGCCTGGAGCCCAGGGACAGGTGAAACCGGGGAGCTGTTTTTT,CAWSPGTGETGELFF
TRBJ2-7,TRBV28,-,-,14,TGTGCCAGCAGTGATTCCACGGGAGCCTACGAGCAGTACTTC,CASSDSTGAYEQYF
TRBJ1-4,TRBV28,-,-,16,TGTGCCAGCAGTTCTAAGCTCCGGGGTGTAGGGGAAAAACTGTTTTTT,CASSSKLRGVGEKLFF
TRBJ1-3,TRBV18,-,-,13,TGTGCCAGCTCACCAGGACACGGAAACACCATATATTTT,CASSPGHGNTIYF
TRBJ1-5,TRBV30,TRBD1,-,14,TGTGCCTGGAAGGGGCCAGGGGGCGGTCAGCCCCAGCATTTT,CAWKGPGGGQPQHF
TRBJ1-3,TRBV2,TRBD1,-,13,TGTGCCAGCAGGGGGGACAGTGGAAACACCATATATTTT,CASRGDSGNTIYF
TRBJ2-1,TRBV12-5,TRBD2,-,16,TGTGCTAGTGGTTTGGTAACGGGGGGGGTTGACAATGAGCAGTTCTTC,CASGLVTGGVDNEQFF
TRBJ2-7,TRBV6-5,-,-,12,TGTGCCAGCAGTTACAGGCGGAGCGAGCAGTACTTC,CASSYRRSEQYF
TRBJ2-7,TRBV7-2,TRBD1,-,15,TGTGCCAGCAGCTTAGTTGGACAGGGGGGGTACGAGCAGTACTTC,CASSLVGQGGYEQYF
TRBJ2-3,TRBV19,-,-,13,TGTGCCAGCAGGGCTTTTAGCACAGATACGCAGTATTTT,CASRAFSTDTQYF
TRBJ2-7,TRBV21-1,-,-,12,TGTGCCCTCTCGCGGGGGTCCTACGAGCAGTACTTC,CALSRGSYEQYF
TRBJ2-2,TRBV6-4,-,-,17,TGTGCCAGCAGACACCAGGGAGAGGGACTCAACACCGGGGAGCTGTTTTTT,CASRHQGEGLNTGELFF
TRBJ1-2,TRBV3-1/TRBV3-2,-,-,14,TGTGCCAGCAGCCAAGACAGTAAGGGGTATGGCTACACCTTC,CASSQDSKGYGYTF
TRBJ2-2,TRBV2,-,-,18,TGTGCCAGCAGTTATCCTATTACCGGGACAAGAGAATCCGGGGAGCTGTTTTTT,CASSYPITGTRESGELFF
TRBJ1-2,TRBV2,TRBD1,-,15,TGTGCCAGCAGTGAATCGGGACAGAATAACTATGGCTACACCTTC,CASSESGQNNYGYTF
TRBJ2-4,TRBV3-1/TRBV3-2,TRBD2,few,14,TGTGCCAGCACCCCGGGGGGGTCCAAAAACATTCAGTACTTC,CASTPGGSKNIQYF
TRBJ2-3,TRBV5-4,TRBD2,-,19,TGTGCCAGCAGCTTGGGAGGGACTAGCGGGAGGGCCTACACAGATACGCAGTATTTT,CASSLGGTSGRAYTDTQYF
TRBJ2-1,TRBV7-3,-,large,15,TGTGCCAGCAGCTTAACCCACGGACAGTTCAATGAGCAGTTCTTC,CASSLTHGQFNEQFF
TRBJ2-7,TRBV6-5,TRBD1,-,15,TGTGCCAGCAGTTACCCTGGACAGGGGGTATACGAGCAGTACTTC,CASSYPGQGVYEQYF
TRBJ2-7,TRBV7-7,TRBD1,-,13,TGTGCCAGCAGCACTACAGGGGAATACGAGCAGTACTTC,CASSTTGEYEQYF
TRBJ2-1,TRBV7-3,-,-,16,TGTGCCAGCAGCTTAAAGAGAGACCTCCGGGGCAATGAGCAGTTCTTC,CASSLKRDLRGNEQFF
TRBJ1-1,TRBV15,TRBD1,-,16,TGTGCCACCAGCAGAGATGGGACAGGGGGGACCACTGAAGCTTTCTTT,CATSRDGTGGTTEAFF
TRBJ1-2,TRBV5-1,TRBD1,-,14,TGCGCCAGCAGGCCCACGACAGGGGCGGATGGCTACACCTTC,CASRPTTGADGYTF
TRBJ2-4,TRBV6-2/TRBV6-3,TRBD1,-,21,TGTGCCAGCAGTTACTCGACTTGGGACAGGGGTGGTTTGCTAGCCAAAAACATTCAGTACTTC,CASSYSTWDRGGLLAKNIQYF
TRBJ2-7,TRBV5-6,TRBD2,-,18,TGTGCCAGCAGCTCAAATATGGGACTAGCGGGACCCTCCTACGAGCAGTACTTC,CASSSNMGLAGPSYEQYF
TRBJ2-3,TRBV3-1/TRBV3-2,-,-,16,TGTGCCAGCAGCCAAAAAATACGGACTAACACAGATACGCAGTATTTT,CASSQKIRTNTDTQYF
TRBJ2-1,TRBV7-6,-,-,15,TGTGCCAGCAGCTTAGGGAATAGCAGATACAATGAGCAGTTCTTC,CASSLGNSRYNEQFF
TRBJ2-2,TRBV7-2,-,-,12,TGTGCCAGCAGCGTAAACACCGGGGAGCTGTTTTTT,CASSVNTGELFF